The clone carrying this T cell receptor (beta chain) was observed many times. The sample comes from a study of T cell repertoires in cytomegalovirus infection. Across the study: It can be stated that public TCR beta signatures indicated CMV infection as well as a matching HLA type.

Germline-derived CDR1 and CDR2 are SGHNT and YENEEA. The CDR3 totals 13 residues. Trimming took off 5 bases at V and 3 bases at J, with 10 bases between the two ends. TCRdb re-derived calls from the reads in MiXCR, one entry per CDR3 protein. The repertoire has 150,000 to 200,000 distinct CDR3 sequences, under 25% of them found once; the top ten carry less than 3%. The chain has TRBV11-3 and TRBJ1-1, with D possibly matching TRBD1 (6 bases). The source of this sequence is a human donor in good health (CMV status not recorded). Some clones in this sample may be carry-over from other donors' samples. The sequenced sample was PBMCs. CDR3 sequence: CASSARGDTEAFF. The CDR3, as DNA: TGTGCCAGCAGCGCCAGGGGTGACACTGAAGCTTTCTTT. Full variable domain (missing parts from reference TRBV11-3 and TRBJ1-1): EAGVVQSPRYKIIEKKQPVAFWCNPISGHNTLYWYLQNLGQGPELLIRYENEEAVDDSQLPKDRFSAERLKGVDSTLKIQPAELGDSAVYLCASSARGDTEAFFGQGTRLTVV.